One TCR beta chain is described in this entry. Its antigen is undetermined. This entry belongs to a study of graft-versus-host responses after intestinal transplantation. Study overall: For approximately three years after anti-thymocyte globulin induction, all recipients took tacrolimus and steroids. Study-wide results and limits: With peak circulating GvH clone levels came an association with early post-transplant HvG declines. Individuals who had graft-donor T cell macrochimerism had allografts that showed high graft-versus-host to host-versus-graft clonal ratios. GvH clones occurred in recipient marrow; some first appeared in ileum or blood.

There are 13 residues in the CDR3. V lost 6 bases and J 1 base, leaving 9 bases between the germline ends. Germline-derived CDR1 and CDR2 are LGHNA and YNFKEQ. This table comes from immunoSEQ multiplex PCR, and its TCRdb copy is limited to in-frame clones, with some not included. The repertoire holds tens of thousands of clones, with about 79% as singletons. Sequences were derived from unstimulated CD8+ T cells sorted from spleen or lymph node cells, sampled before intestinal transplant. The V call is TRBV4-2, the J call TRBJ1-1; no reliable D call. This TCR came from a human donor who received an intestinal transplant. Here the CDR3 reads CASRGGGNTEAFF. CDR3 DNA: TGTGCCAGCAGGGGAGGAGGGAACACTGAAGCTTTCTTT.